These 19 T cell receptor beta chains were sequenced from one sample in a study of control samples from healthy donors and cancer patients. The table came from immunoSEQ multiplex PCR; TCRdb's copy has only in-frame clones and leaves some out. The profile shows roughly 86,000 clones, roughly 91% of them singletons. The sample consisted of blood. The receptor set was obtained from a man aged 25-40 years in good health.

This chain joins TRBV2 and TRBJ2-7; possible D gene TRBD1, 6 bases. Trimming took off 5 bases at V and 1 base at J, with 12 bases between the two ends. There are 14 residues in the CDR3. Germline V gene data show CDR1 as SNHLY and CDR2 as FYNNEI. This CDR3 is CASSRVGGSYEQYF. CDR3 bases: TGTGCCAGCAGTCGGGTAGGGGGTTCCTACGAGCAGTACTTC.

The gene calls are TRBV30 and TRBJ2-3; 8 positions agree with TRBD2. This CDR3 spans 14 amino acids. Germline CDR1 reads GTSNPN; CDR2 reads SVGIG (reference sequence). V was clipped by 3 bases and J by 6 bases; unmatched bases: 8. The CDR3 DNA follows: TGTGCCTGGAGGACCCCGGGAGGGATGGATACGCAGTATTTT. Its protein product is CAWRTPGGMDTQYF.

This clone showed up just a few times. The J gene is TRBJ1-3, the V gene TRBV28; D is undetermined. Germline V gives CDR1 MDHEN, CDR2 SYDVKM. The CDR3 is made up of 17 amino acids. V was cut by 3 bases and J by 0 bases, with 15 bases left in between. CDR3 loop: CASSFLNPALSGNTIYF. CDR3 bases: TGTGCCAGCAGTTTCCTCAATCCCGCTCTCTCTGGAAACACCATATATTTT.

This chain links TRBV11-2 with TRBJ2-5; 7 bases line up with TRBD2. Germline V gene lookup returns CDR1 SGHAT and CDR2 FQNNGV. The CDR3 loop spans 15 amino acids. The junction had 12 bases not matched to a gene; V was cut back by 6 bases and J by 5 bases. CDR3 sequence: CASRHHAGEEETQYF. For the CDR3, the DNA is TGTGCCAGCAGACATCATGCGGGAGAAGAGGAGACCCAGTACTTC. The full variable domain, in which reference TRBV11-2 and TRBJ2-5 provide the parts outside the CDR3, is EAGVAQSPRYKIIEKRQSVAFWCNPISGHATLYWYQQILGQGPKLLIQFQNNGVVDDSQLPKDRFSAERLKGVDSTLKIQPAKLEDSAVYLCASRHHAGEEETQYFGPGTRLLVL.

The chain's CDR3 is CASSFVVETQYF. In DNA, the CDR3 is TGTGCCAGCAGTTTCGTTGTTGAGACCCAGTACTTC. This chain joins TRBV12-3 or TRBV12-4 and TRBJ2-5, with unresolved D. CDR3 length: 12 amino acids. V shed 3 bases and J shed 5 bases, with 7 bases lying between them.

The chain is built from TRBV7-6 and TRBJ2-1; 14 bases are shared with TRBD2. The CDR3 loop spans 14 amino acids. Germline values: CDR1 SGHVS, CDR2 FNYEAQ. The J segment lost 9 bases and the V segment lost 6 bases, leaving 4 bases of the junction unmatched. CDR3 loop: CASRPGLAGAEQFF. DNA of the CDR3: TGTGCCAGCAGGCCGGGACTAGCGGGAGCTGAGCAGTTCTTC.

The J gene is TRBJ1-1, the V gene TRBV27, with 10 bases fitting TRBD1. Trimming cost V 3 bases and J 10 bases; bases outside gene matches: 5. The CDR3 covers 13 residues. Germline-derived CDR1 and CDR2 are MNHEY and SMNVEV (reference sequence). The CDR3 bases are TGTGCCAGCAGTTTCCGACAGGGGGCGCGAGCTTTCTTT. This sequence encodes CASSFRQGARAFF.

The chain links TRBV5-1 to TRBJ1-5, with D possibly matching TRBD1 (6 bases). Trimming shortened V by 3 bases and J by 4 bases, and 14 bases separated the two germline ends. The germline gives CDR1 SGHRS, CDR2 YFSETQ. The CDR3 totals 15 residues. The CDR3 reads CASSWEDSLNQPQHF. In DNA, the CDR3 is TGCGCCAGCAGCTGGGAGGACAGCTTGAATCAGCCCCAGCATTTT. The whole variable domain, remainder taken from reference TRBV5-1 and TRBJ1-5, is KAGVTQTPRYLIKTRGQQVTLSCSPISGHRSVSWYQQTPGQGLQFLFEYFSETQRNKGNFPGRFSGRQFSNSRSEMNVSTLELGDSALYLCASSWEDSLNQPQHFGDGTRLSIL.

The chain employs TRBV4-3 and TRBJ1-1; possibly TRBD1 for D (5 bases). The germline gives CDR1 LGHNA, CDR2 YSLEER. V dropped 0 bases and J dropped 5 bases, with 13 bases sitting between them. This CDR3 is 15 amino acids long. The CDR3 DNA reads TGCGCCAGCAGCCAAGATAGCACGGGGGGAACTGAAGCTTTCTTT. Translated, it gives CASSQDSTGGTEAFF.

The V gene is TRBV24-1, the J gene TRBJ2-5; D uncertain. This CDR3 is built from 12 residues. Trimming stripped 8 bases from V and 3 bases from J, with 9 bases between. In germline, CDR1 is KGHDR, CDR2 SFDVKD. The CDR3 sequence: CATMCREETQYF. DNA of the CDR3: TGTGCCACCATGTGTAGGGAAGAGACCCAGTACTTC.

The CDR3 nucleotides read TGTGCCAGCAGCTTCGCGGGAGGCCATGAGCAGTTCTTC. This gives the protein CASSFAGGHEQFF. This chain uses TRBV7-9 with TRBJ2-1; 8 bases match TRBD2. V lost 3 bases to trimming and J lost 8 bases; unmatched junction nucleotides: 3. Germline V gene data show CDR1 as SEHNR and CDR2 as FQNEAQ (reference sequence). The CDR3 extends over 13 amino acids.

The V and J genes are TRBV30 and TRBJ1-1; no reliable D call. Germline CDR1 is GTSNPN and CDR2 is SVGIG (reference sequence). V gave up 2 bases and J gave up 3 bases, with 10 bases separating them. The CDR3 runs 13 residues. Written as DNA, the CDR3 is TGTGCCTGGAGTCGAGTGGGCTACACTGAAGCTTTCTTT. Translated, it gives CAWSRVGYTEAFF.

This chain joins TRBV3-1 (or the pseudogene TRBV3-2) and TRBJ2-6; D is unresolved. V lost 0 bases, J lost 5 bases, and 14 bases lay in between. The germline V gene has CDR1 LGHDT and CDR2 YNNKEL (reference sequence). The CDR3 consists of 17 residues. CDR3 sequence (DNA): TGTGCCAGCAGCCAAGATAGAGATGAACCTAGGGCCAACGTCCTGACTTTC. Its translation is CASSQDRDEPRANVLTF.

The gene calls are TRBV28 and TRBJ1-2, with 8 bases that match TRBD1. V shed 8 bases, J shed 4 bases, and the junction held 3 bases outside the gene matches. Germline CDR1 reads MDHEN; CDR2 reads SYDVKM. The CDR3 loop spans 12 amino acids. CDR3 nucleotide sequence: TGTGCCAGCCGGACAGGGCCCTATGGCTACACCTTC. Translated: CASRTGPYGYTF.

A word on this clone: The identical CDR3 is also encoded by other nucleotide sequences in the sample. The CDR3 DNA reads as TGTGCCAGCTCACCGGGACTGAACACTGAAGCTTTCTTT. It yields the protein CASSPGLNTEAFF. The rearrangement joins TRBV18 to TRBJ1-1; tentatively, D is TRBD1 (5 bases). V lost 3 bases and J 0 bases, leaving 5 bases between the germline ends. Looked up from germline, CDR1 is KGHSH and CDR2 is LQKENI. The length of the CDR3 is 13 residues.

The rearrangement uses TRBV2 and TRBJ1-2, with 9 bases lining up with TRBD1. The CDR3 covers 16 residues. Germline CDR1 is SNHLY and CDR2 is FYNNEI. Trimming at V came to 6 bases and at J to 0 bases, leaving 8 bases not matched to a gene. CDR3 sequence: CASRRRTGDSNYGYTF. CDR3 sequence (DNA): TGTGCCAGCAGACGTAGGACAGGGGATTCTAACTATGGCTACACCTTC.

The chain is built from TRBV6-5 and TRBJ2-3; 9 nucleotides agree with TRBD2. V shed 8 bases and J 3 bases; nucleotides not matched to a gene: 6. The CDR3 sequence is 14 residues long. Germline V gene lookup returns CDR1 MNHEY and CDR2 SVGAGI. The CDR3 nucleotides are TGTGCCAGCCAGCGGGAGGATGGGACAGATACGCAGTATTTT. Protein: CASQREDGTDTQYF.

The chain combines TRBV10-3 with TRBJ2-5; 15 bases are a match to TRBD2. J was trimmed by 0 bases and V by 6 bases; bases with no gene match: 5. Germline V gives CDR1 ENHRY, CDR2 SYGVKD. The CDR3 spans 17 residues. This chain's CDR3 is CAISGLAGGNYQETQYF. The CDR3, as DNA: TGTGCCATCAGCGGACTAGCGGGAGGGAATTACCAAGAGACCCAGTACTTC.

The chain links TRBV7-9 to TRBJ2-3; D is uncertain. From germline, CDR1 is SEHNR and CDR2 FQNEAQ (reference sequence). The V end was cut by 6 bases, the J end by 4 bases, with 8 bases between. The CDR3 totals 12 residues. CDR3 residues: CASSPDADTQYF. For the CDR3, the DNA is TGTGCCAGCAGTCCCGACGCAGATACGCAGTATTTT.